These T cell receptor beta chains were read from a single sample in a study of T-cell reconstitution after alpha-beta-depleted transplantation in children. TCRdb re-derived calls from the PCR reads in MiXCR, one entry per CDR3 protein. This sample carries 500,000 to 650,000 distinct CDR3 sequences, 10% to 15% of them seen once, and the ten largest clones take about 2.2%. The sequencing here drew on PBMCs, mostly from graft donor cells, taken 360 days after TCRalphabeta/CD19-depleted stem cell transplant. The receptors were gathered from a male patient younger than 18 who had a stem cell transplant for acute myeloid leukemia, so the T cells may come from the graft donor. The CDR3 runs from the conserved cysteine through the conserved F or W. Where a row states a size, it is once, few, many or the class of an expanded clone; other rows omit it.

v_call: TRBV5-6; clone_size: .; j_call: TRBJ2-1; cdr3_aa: CASSLLSGRAHEQFF
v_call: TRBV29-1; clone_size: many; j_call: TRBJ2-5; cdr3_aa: CSVAEETQYF
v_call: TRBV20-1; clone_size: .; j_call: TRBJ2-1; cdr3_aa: CSARDPLAGGQGFSEQFF
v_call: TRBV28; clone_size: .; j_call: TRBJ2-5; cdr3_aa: CASSLGREVETQYF
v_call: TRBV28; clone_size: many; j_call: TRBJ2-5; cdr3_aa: CASSLSGGETQYF
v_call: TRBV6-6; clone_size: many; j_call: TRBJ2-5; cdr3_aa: CASRQVHQETQYF
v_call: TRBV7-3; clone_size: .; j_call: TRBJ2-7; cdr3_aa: CASSSQGGEYEQYF
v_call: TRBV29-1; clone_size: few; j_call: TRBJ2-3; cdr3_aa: CSETSGTDTQYF
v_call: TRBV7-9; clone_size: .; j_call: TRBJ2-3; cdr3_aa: CASSESSGSWDTQYF
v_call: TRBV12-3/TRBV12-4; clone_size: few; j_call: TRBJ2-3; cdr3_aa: CASSRDRGPADTQYF
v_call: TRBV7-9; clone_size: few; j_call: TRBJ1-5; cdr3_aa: CASSFSTGRSYSNQPQHF
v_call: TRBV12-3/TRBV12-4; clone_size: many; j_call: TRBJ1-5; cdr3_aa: CASSLNRGSTQPQHF
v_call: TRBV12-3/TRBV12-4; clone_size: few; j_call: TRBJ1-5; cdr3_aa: CASSSFTSGLGVQPQHF
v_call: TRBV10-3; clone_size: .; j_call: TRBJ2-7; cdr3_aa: CAISEGLVPEQYF
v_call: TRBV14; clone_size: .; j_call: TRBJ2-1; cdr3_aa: CASSQVRTGNNEQFF
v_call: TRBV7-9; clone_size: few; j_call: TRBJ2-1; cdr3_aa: CASSSYRDLREQFF
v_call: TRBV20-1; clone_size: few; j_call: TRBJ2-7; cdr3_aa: CSAHSVSQGSYEQYF
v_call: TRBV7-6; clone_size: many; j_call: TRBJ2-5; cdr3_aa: CASSLSRVTSVIETQYF
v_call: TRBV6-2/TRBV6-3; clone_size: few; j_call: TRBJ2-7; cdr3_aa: CASSYPVPRLAGVSYEQYF
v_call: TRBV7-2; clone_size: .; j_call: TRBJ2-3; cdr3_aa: CASSTRLNTQYF
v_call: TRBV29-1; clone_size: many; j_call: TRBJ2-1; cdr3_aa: CSANMGPAYNEQFF
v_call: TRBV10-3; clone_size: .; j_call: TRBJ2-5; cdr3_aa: CAISVRGGQETQYF